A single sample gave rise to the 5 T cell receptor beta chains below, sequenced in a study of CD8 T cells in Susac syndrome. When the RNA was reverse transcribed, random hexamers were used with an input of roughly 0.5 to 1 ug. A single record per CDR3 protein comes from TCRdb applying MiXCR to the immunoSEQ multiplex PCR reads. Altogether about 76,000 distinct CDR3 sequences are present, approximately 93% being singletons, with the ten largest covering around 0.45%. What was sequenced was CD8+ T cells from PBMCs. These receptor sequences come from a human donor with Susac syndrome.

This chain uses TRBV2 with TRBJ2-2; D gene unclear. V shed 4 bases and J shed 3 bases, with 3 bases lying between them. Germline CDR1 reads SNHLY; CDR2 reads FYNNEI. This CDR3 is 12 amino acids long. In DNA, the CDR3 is TGTGCCAGCAGTGTTCACACCGGGGAGCTGTTTTTT. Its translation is CASSVHTGELFF. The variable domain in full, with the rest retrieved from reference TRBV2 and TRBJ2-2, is EPEVTQTPSHQVTQMGQEVILRCVPISNHLYFYWYRQILGQKVEFLVSFYNNEISEKSEIFDDQFSVERPDGSNFTLKIRSTKLEDSAMYFCASSVHTGELFFGEGSRLTVL.

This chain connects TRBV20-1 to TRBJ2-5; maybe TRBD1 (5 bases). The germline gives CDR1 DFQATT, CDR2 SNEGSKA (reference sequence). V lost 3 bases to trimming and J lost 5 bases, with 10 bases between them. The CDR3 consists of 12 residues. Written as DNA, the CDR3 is TGCAGTGCTAGTGTGCAGGGCGAGACCCAGTACTTC. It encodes CSASVQGETQYF.

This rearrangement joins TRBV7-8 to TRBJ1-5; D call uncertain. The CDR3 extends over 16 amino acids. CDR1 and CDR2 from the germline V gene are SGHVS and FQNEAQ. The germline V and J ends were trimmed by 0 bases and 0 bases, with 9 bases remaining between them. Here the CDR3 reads CASSLARRVSNQPQHF. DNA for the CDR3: TGTGCCAGCAGCTTAGCGCGGAGAGTTAGCAATCAGCCCCAGCATTTT.

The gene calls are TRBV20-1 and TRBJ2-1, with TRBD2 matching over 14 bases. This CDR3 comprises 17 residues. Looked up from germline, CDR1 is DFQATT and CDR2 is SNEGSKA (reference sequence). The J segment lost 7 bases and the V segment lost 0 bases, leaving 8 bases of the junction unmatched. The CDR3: CSARDPGLAGVVNEQFF. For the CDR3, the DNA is TGCAGTGCTAGAGACCCGGGACTAGCGGGAGTTGTTAATGAGCAGTTCTTC.

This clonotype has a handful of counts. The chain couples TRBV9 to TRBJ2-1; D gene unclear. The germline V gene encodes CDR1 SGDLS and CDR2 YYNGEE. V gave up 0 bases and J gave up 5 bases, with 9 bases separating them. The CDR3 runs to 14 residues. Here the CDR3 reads CASSVAGIDNEQFF. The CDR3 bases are TGTGCCAGCAGCGTAGCAGGCATAGACAATGAGCAGTTCTTC.